Below, 5 T cell receptor beta chains from the same sample are listed, as sequenced in a study of shared clonotypes between healthy human individuals. This table comes from immunoSEQ multiplex PCR, and its TCRdb copy is limited to in-frame clones, with some not included. Altogether about 980,000 clones are present, over 60% being singletons, with the ten largest covering over 1.3%. Sequencing was performed on memory CD4+ T cells sorted from blood. This sample's subset: CD45RA-negative fraction. These receptors came from a man younger than 30 in good health.

This chain links TRBV11-1 with TRBJ1-1, with a tentative D call TRBD1 (5 bases). The germline V gene has CDR1 SGHAT and CDR2 FQDESV (reference sequence). V shed 1 base and J shed 4 bases, with 7 bases lying between them. This CDR3 has 13 residues. CDR3 in amino acids: CASSLVGTTEAFF. The DNA of the CDR3 is TGTGCCAGCAGCTTAGTCGGGACCACTGAAGCTTTCTTT. Complete variable domain (other parts from reference TRBV11-1 and TRBJ1-1): EAEVAQSPRYKITEKSQAVAFWCDPISGHATLYWYRQILGQGPELLVQFQDESVVDDSQLPKDRFSAERLKGVDSTLKIQPAELGDSAMYLCASSLVGTTEAFFGQGTRLTVV.

J is TRBJ1-1 and V is TRBV6-1; D is unresolved. The germline CDR1 and CDR2 sequences are MNHNS and SASEGT. The CDR3 contains 14 residues. Trimming removed 7 bases from V and 1 base from J, with 13 bases in between. As DNA, the CDR3 is TGTGCCAGCATGTACAGCTTGGGGAACACTGAAGCTTTCTTT. It is translated as CASMYSLGNTEAFF.

The chain recombines TRBV5-1 with TRBJ1-3; D is unresolved. CDR1 and CDR2 from the germline V gene are SGHRS and YFSETQ. Between the trimmed V and J ends, which lost 3 bases and 1 base, there was a span of 11 bases. The length of the CDR3 is 15 residues. Written as DNA, the CDR3 is TGCGCCAGCAGCTCAGTAGGAGATTCTGGAAACACCATATATTTT. Translation gives CASSSVGDSGNTIYF.

Comment on this clone: The sample holds other DNA sequences that translate to the same CDR3. The chain carries TRBV7-2 and TRBJ2-6, with a possible D match to TRBD1 (5 bases). The ends were cut back, 4 bases at V and 4 bases at J, with 11 bases in the middle. The CDR3 runs 15 residues. Germline V lookup: CDR1 SGHTA, CDR2 FQGNSA. The CDR3 reads CASSSTGGGANVLTF. In DNA form, the CDR3 reads TGTGCCAGCAGCTCTACAGGTGGCGGGGCCAACGTCCTGACTTTC.

This chain uses TRBV2 with TRBJ2-4; 10 bases match TRBD1. In germline, CDR1 is SNHLY, CDR2 FYNNEI. With 8 bases clipped from V and 4 bases from J, the junction kept 5 bases outside the gene matches. This CDR3 comprises 14 residues. CDR3 DNA sequence: TGTGCCAGCGGGGGACAGGGGATAAAAAACATTCAGTACTTC. This gives the protein CASGGQGIKNIQYF.